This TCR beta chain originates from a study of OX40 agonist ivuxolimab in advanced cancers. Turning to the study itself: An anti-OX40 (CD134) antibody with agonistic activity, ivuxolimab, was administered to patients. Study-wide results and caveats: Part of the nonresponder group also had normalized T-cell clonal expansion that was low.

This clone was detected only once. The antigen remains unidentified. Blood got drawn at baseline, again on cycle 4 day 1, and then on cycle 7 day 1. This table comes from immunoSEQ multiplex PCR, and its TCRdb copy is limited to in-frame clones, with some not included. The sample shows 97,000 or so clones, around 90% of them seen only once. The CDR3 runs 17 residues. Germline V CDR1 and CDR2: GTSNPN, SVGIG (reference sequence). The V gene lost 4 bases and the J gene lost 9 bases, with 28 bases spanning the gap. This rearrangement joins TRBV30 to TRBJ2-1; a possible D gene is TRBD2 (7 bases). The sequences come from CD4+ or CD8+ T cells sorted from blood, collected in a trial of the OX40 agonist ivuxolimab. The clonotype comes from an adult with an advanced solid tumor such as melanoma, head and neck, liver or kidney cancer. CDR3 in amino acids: CAWNNVRGGGSWREQFF. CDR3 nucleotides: TGTGCCTGGAATAACGTTCGGGGAGGGGGGTCCTGGCGTGAGCAGTTCTTC.